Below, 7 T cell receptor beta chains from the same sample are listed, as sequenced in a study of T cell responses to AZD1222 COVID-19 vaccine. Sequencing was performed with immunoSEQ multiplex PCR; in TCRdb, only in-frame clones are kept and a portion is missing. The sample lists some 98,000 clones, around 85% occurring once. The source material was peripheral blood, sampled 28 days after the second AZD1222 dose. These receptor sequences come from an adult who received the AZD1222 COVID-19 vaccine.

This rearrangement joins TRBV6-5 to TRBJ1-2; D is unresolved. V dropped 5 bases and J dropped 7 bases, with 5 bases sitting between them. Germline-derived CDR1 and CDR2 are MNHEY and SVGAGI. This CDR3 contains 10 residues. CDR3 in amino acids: CASSRIGYTF. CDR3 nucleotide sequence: TGTGCCAGCAGTCGGATTGGCTACACCTTC.

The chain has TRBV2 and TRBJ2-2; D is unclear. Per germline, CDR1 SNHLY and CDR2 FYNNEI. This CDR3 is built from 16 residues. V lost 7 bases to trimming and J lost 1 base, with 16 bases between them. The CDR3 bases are TGTGCCAGCATTGGGGTCGGGCAACAGAACACCGGGGAGCTGTTTTTT. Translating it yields CASIGVGQQNTGELFF.

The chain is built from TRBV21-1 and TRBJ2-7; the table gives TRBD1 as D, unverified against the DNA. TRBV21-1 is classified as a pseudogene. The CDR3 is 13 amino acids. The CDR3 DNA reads TGTGCCAGCAGAAGAGGACAGTCCTACGAGCAGTACTTC. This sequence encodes CASRRGQSYEQYF.

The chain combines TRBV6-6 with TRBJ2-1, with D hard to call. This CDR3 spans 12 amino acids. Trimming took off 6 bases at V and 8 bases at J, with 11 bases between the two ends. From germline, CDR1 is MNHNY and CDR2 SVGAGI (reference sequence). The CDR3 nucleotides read TGTGCCAGCAGGCCACCCGGCTATGAGCAGTTCTTC. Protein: CASRPPGYEQFF.

The CDR3 region has the DNA TGTGCCAGCAGCCATGGTAAATCCGAATACAATGAGCAGTTCTTC. Translated: CASSHGKSEYNEQFF. The chain uses TRBV5-5 and TRBJ2-1; the D is unclear. V was trimmed by 4 bases and J by 4 bases, leaving 15 bases between them. Germline assignment: CDR1 SGHKS and CDR2 YYEKEE (reference sequence). This CDR3 is 15 amino acids long.

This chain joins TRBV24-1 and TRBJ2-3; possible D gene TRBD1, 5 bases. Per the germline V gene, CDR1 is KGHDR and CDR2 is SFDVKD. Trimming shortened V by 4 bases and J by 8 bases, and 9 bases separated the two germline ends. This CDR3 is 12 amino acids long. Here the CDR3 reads CATSDRAGTQYF. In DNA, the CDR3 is TGTGCCACCAGTGACAGGGCAGGTACGCAGTATTTT.

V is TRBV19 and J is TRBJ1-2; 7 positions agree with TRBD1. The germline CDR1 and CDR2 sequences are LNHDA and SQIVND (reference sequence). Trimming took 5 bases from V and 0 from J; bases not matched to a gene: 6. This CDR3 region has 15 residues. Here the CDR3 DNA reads TGTGCCAGTAGTCCCGGGACAGCGACTAACTATGGCTACACCTTC. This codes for CASSPGTATNYGYTF.